Below, 4 T cell receptor beta chains from the same sample are listed, as sequenced in a study of blood T cell repertoires in COVID-19 (dated by TCRdb to 2020 to 2021). The library was made by the immunoSEQ multiplex PCR assay. Here the immuneACCESS table is served through TCRdb, limited to in-frame sequences with V and J called. Missing clones are a known gap in these copies; in checked studies unresolved V genes cover under half, and the rest lacks a known reason. This sample comprises fewer than 40,000 clones, over 80% of them detected only once. The ten top clones hold roughly 5.2% of the sample. Sequencing used peripheral blood. These receptors came from a human donor in a cohort sampled during active COVID-19.

This rearrangement joins TRBV7-8 to TRBJ2-2; 8 nucleotides agree with TRBD2. The ends lost 5 bases at V and 0 bases at J; junction bases unmatched: 2. This CDR3 is built from 15 residues. Germline-derived CDR1 and CDR2 are SGHVS and FQNEAQ. CDR3 residues: CASSRSGANTGELFF. As DNA, the CDR3 is TGTGCCAGCAGCCGTAGCGGGGCGAACACCGGGGAGCTGTTTTTT. The complete variable domain, with remaining parts taken from reference TRBV7-8 and TRBJ2-2, reads GAGVSQSPRYKVAKRGQDVALRCDPISGHVSLFWYQQALGQGPEFLTYFQNEAQLDKSGLPSDRFFAERPEGSVSTLKIQRTQQEDSAVYLCASSRSGANTGELFFGEGSRLTVL.

The chain recombines TRBV6-2 or TRBV6-3 with TRBJ2-1, with 9 bases fitting TRBD2. CDR3 size: 16 residues. Germline trimming cut 0 bases from V and 5 bases from J; bases unmatched to any gene: 5. Germline V gene data show CDR1 as MNHEY and CDR2 as SVGEGT. This CDR3 reads CASSYSMTSGNNEQFF. CDR3 sequence (DNA): TGTGCCAGCAGTTACTCGATGACTAGCGGTAACAATGAGCAGTTCTTC.

This clone was found once. This chain uses TRBV6-5 with TRBJ1-5; TRBD1 agrees at 9 bases. The J segment lost 4 bases and the V segment lost 2 bases, leaving 0 bases of the junction unmatched. The CDR3 runs 14 residues. Germline V gives CDR1 MNHEY, CDR2 SVGAGI. The CDR3 DNA reads TGTGCCAGCAGTTACGGGACAGGGAATCAGCCCCAGCATTTT. Translated, it gives CASSYGTGNQPQHF.

V gene TRBV2 combines with J gene TRBJ2-2; 8 nucleotides line up with TRBD2. The CDR3 sequence is 16 residues long. Germline values: CDR1 SNHLY, CDR2 FYNNEI. With V trimmed by 6 bases and J by 4 bases, 10 bases remained unmatched. For the CDR3, the DNA is TGTGCCAGCAGCCCCGGGGGGGGCGCAATCACCGGGGAGCTGTTTTTT. Translating it yields CASSPGGGAITGELFF.